These 15 T cell receptor beta chains originate from one sample sequenced in a study of blood T cell repertoires in COVID-19. Profiled with immunoSEQ multiplex PCR; TCRdb holds only in-frame clones, not every one. The sample lists about 180,000 clones; 80% to 90% were seen once. The sequenced sample consisted of PBMCs or T cells enriched from blood (not recorded which). The receptor source for this set is a woman between 18 and 30 years old who had recovered from COVID-19.

The chain employs TRBV19 and TRBJ2-1, with D maybe TRBD2 (5 bases). CDR1 is LNHDA and CDR2 is SQIVND in the germline V gene (reference sequence). V was clipped by 5 bases and J by 9 bases, with 17 bases between them. This CDR3 comprises 14 residues. CDR3 amino acids: CASSRRTYNGEQFF. The CDR3 region has the DNA TGTGCCAGTAGTCGGAGGACGTACAACGGTGAGCAGTTCTTC.

The V and J genes are TRBV5-4 and TRBJ2-1; 14 bases are a match to TRBD2. V shed 4 bases, J shed 5 bases, and the junction held 11 bases outside the gene matches. Germline V gene data show CDR1 as SGHNT and CDR2 as YYREEE (reference sequence). The CDR3 consists of 18 residues. For the CDR3, the DNA is TGTGCCAGCAGCGCGAGGGGACTAGCGGGGGTTTCAGACAATGAGCAGTTCTTC. This codes for CASSARGLAGVSDNEQFF.

V usage is TRBV15 and J usage is TRBJ2-1, with D uncertain. Trimming removed 1 base at V and 4 bases at J, with 8 bases between. Per germline, CDR1 LNHNV and CDR2 YYDKDF (reference sequence). The CDR3 covers 14 residues. CDR3: CATSRVPMYNEQFF. The DNA for the CDR3 is TGTGCCACCAGCAGAGTCCCTATGTACAATGAGCAGTTCTTC. The full variable domain, completed using reference TRBV15 and TRBJ2-1, is DAMVIQNPRYQVTQFGKPVTLSCSQTLNHNVMYWYQQKSSQAPKLLFHYYDKDFNNEADTPDNFQSRRPNTSFCFLDIRSPGLGDTAMYLCATSRVPMYNEQFFGPGTRLTVL.

V and J are TRBV4-1 and TRBJ1-5; 9 nucleotides agree with TRBD1. Germline loops: CDR1 MGHRA, CDR2 YSYEKL. This CDR3 is built from 15 residues. With 1 base clipped from V and 4 bases from J, the junction kept 2 bases outside the gene matches. The CDR3 spells CASSQVTGGNQPQHF. The CDR3 nucleotides are TGCGCCAGCAGCCAAGTGACAGGGGGTAATCAGCCCCAGCATTTT.

This chain uses TRBV6-5 with TRBJ2-3; D gene uncertain. Germline V gene sequence: CDR1 MNHEY, CDR2 SVGAGI. CDR3 length equals 16 residues. Trimming removed 0 bases from V and 3 bases from J, with 13 bases in between. CDR3 nucleotides: TGTGCCAGCAGTTACTCGAAGTCGGAGCAGACAGATACGCAGTATTTT. Residues: CASSYSKSEQTDTQYF.

This chain uses TRBV28 with TRBJ2-5; TRBD1 matches 9 bases. Germline trimming cut 1 base from V and 5 bases from J; bases unmatched to any gene: 2. This CDR3 is built from 14 residues. Per the germline V gene, CDR1 is MDHEN and CDR2 is SYDVKM. CDR3 coding DNA: TGTGCCAGCAGTTTATTAGGACAGGGGGAGACCCAGTACTTC. Protein sequence: CASSLLGQGETQYF.

J is TRBJ1-2 and V is TRBV7-2; D unclear. The CDR3 runs 15 residues. The germline CDR1 and CDR2 sequences are SGHTA and FQGNSA. Trimming took 1 base from V and 2 from J, leaving 11 bases between them. The CDR3 coding sequence is TGTGCCAGCAGCTTAGAACGGGAAGCGAACTATGGCTACACCTTC. Translation gives CASSLEREANYGYTF.

J is TRBJ2-3 and V is TRBV4-1; 9 bases are shared with TRBD2. J lost 4 bases, V lost 10 bases, and 6 bases had no gene match. CDR3 length equals 13 residues. CDR1 and CDR2 from the germline V gene are MGHRA and YSYEKL. Here the CDR3 DNA reads TGCGCCACCGCGGGGGGGCACGCAGATACGCAGTATTTT. It yields the protein CATAGGHADTQYF.

This chain joins TRBV30 and TRBJ1-6, with 7 bases identical to TRBD1. CDR1 is GTSNPN, CDR2 SVGIG, per germline (reference sequence). V lost 4 bases, J lost 11 bases, and 5 bases stayed unmatched. CDR3 length: 12 amino acids. CDR3 DNA: TGTGCCTGGAAAGGGGGCGGGACACCCCTCCACTTT. Translation: CAWKGGGTPLHF.

The V gene is TRBV14, the J gene TRBJ1-2; D is perhaps TRBD1 (5 bases). Germline V lookup: CDR1 SGHDN, CDR2 FVKESK. V was clipped by 1 base and J by 4 bases, with 7 bases between them. The CDR3 covers 13 residues. CDR3 sequence (DNA): TGTGCCAGCAGCCAAGGGGGGGTCTATGGCTACACCTTC. Translated, it gives CASSQGGVYGYTF.

The rearrangement links TRBV11-2 to TRBJ2-7, with 7 bases aligning to TRBD1. The CDR3 is 12 amino acids. The germline CDR1 and CDR2 sequences are SGHAT and FQNNGV. With V trimmed by 3 bases and J by 6 bases, 2 bases remained unmatched. CDR3 amino acids: CASSFHRGEQYF. For the CDR3, the DNA is TGTGCCAGCAGCTTTCACAGGGGCGAGCAGTACTTC.

This sequence joins TRBV10-3 and TRBJ1-3; D gene unclear. Per germline, CDR1 ENHRY and CDR2 SYGVKD. V lost 3 bases and J 4 bases, leaving 10 bases between the germline ends. This CDR3 contains 14 residues. The CDR3 DNA reads TGTGCCATCAGTGATCAGTCAAACGGAAACACCATATATTTT. It encodes CAISDQSNGNTIYF.

This rearrangement joins TRBV27 to TRBJ1-6; 7 nucleotides match TRBD1. CDR3 length equals 14 residues. V shed 2 bases, J shed 9 bases, and the junction held 4 bases outside the gene matches. Germline assignment: CDR1 MNHEY and CDR2 SMNVEV (reference sequence). CDR3 protein: CASSLNRGSSPLHF. The CDR3 DNA follows: TGTGCCAGCAGTTTAAACAGGGGTAGTTCACCCCTCCACTTT.

This clone was seen only a few times. The chain couples TRBV6-5 to TRBJ1-5; possibly TRBD1 for D (6 bases). The length of the CDR3 is 12 residues. Trimming took off 6 bases at V and 5 bases at J, with 8 bases between the two ends. The V gene's germline CDR1 is MNHEY and CDR2 SVGAGI. CDR3 DNA: TGTGCCAGCAGACAGGGCGATCAGCCCCAGCATTTT. Its protein product is CASRQGDQPQHF.

This chain links TRBV4-2 with TRBJ1-1, with 8 bases identical to TRBD1. Germline trimming cut 5 bases from V and 4 bases from J; bases unmatched to any gene: 9. Germline lookup yields CDR1 LGHNA and CDR2 YNFKEQ. The CDR3 loop spans 15 amino acids. The CDR3 protein is CASSGMTGVGTEAFF. The CDR3 nucleotides read TGTGCCAGCAGCGGAATGACAGGGGTAGGCACTGAAGCTTTCTTT.